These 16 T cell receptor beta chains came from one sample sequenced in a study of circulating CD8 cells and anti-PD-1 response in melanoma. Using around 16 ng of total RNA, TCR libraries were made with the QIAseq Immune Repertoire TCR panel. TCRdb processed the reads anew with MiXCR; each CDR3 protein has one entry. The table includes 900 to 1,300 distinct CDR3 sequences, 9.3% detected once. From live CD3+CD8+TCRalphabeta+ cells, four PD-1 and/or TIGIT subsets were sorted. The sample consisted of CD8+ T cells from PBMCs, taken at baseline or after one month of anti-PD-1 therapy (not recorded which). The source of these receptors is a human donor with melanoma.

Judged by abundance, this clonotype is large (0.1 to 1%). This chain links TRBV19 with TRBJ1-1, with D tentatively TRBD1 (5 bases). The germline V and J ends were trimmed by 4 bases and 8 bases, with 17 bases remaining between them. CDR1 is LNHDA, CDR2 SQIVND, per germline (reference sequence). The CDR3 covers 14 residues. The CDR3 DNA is TGTGCCAGTAGTAGGGGGACCGAAAACGCGGAAGCTTTCTTT. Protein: CASSRGTENAEAFF. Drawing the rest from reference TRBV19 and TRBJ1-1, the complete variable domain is DGGITQSPKYLFRKEGQNVTLSCEQNLNHDAMYWYRQDPGQGLRLIYYSQIVNDFQKGDIAEGYSVSREKKESFPLTVTSAQKNPTAFYLCASSRGTENAEAFFGQGTRLTVV.

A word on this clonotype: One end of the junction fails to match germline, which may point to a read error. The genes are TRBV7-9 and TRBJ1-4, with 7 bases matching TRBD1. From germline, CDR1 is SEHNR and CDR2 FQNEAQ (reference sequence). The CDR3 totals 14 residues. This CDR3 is CASGWDSTWEKLLF. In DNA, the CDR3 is TGTGCCAGCGGCTGGGACAGCACTTGGGAAAAACTGCTTTTT.

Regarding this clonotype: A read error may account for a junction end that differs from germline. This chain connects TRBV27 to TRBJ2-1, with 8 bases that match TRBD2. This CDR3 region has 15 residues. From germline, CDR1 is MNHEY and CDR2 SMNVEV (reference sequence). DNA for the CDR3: TGTGCCAGCGGTTTAGTTAGCGGGGCATACAATGAGCAGTTCTTC. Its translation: CASGLVSGAYNEQFF.

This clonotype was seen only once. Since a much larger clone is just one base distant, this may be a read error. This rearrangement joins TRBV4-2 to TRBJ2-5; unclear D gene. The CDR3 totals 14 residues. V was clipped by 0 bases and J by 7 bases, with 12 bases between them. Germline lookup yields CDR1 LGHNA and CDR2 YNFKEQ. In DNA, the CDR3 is TGTGCCAGCAGCCAAGATAAGACGCAGTGGACCCAGTACTTC. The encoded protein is CASSQDKTQWTQYF.

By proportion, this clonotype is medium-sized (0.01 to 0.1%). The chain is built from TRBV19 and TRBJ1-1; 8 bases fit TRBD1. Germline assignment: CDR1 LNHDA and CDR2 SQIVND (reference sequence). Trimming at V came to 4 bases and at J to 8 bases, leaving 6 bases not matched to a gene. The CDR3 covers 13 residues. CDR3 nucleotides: TGTGCCAGTAGTACTCTCGGGACAGGAGAAGCTTTCTTT. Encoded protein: CASSTLGTGEAFF.

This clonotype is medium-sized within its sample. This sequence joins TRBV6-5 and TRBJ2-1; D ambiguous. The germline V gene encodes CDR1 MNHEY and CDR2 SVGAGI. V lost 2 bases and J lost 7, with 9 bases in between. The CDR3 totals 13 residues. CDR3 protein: CASSYEVGNEQFF. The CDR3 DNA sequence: TGTGCCAGCAGTTACGAGGTAGGGAATGAGCAGTTCTTC.

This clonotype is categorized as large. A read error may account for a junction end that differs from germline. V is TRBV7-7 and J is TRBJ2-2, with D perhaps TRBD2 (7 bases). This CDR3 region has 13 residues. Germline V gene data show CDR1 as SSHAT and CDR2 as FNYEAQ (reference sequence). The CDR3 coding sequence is TGTGCTAGCAGCTCCGGGGGGCCCGGGGAGCTGTTTTTT. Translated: CASSSGGPGELFF.

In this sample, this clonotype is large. The CDR3 DNA reads TGTGCCAGTAGTATTCGGCCCTATACGCAGTATTTT. It specifies CASSIRPYTQYF. The chain is built from TRBV19 and TRBJ2-3, with D hard to call. There are 12 residues in the CDR3. V was pared by 3 bases and J by 7 bases, with 8 bases between. Looked up from germline, CDR1 is LNHDA and CDR2 is SQIVND (reference sequence).

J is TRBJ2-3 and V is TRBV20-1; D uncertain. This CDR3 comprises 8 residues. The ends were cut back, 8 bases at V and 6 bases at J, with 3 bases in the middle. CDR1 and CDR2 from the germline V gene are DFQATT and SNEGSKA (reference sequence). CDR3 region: CSWDTQYF. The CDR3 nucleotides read TGCAGTTGGGATACGCAGTATTTT.

The CDR3 is CASSIPGPSTDTQYF. CDR3 in DNA: TGTGCCAGTAGTATTCCAGGGCCTAGCACAGATACGCAGTATTTT. The chain links TRBV19 to TRBJ2-3, with D possibly being TRBD1 (5 bases). Looked up from germline, CDR1 is LNHDA and CDR2 is SQIVND (reference sequence). Trimming removed 3 bases at V and 0 bases at J, with 10 bases between. The CDR3 consists of 15 residues.

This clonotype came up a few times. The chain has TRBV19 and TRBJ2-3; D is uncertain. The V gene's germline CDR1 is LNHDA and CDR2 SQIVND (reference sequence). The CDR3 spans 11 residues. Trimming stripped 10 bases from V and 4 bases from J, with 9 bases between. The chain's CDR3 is CATELADTQYF. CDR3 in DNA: TGTGCCACTGAATTGGCAGATACGCAGTATTTT.

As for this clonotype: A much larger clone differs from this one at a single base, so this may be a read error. The CDR3: CASTWDGAGTEAFF. The CDR3 nucleotides are TGTGCCAGCACCTGGGACGGCGCCGGGACTGAAGCTTTCTTT. The rearrangement uses TRBV12-3 or TRBV12-4 and TRBJ1-1; tentative D call: TRBD1 (5 bases). This CDR3 contains 14 residues. V lost 7 bases to trimming and J lost 5 bases, with 17 bases between them.

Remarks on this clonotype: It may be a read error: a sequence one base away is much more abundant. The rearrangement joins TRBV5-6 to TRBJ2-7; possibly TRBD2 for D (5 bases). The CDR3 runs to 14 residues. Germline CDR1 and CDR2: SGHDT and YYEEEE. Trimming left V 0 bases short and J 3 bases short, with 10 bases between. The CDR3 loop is CASSLAVGVYEQYF. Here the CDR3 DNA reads TGTGCCAGCAGCTTGGCCGTGGGAGTCTACGAGCAGTACTTC.

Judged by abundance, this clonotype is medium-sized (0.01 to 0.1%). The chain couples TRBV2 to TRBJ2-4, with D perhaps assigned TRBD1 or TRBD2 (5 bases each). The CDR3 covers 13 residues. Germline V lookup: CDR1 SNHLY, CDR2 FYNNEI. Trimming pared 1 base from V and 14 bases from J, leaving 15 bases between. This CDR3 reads CASSEGDWGLEYF. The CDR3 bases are TGTGCCAGCAGTGAAGGTGACTGGGGGTTGGAGTACTTC.

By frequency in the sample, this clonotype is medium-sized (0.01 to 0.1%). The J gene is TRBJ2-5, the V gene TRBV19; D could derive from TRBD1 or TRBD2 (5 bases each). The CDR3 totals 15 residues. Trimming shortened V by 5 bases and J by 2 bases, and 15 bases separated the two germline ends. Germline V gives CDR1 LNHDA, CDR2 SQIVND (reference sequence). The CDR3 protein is CASSHWDGGQETQYF. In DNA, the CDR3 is TGTGCCAGTAGTCACTGGGACGGAGGACAAGAGACCCAGTACTTC.

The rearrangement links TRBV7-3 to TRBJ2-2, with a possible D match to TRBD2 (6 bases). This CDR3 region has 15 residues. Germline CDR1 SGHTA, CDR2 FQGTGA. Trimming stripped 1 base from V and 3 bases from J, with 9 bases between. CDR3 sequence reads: CASSLNGGYTGELFF. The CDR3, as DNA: TGTGCCAGCAGCTTAAACGGGGGATACACCGGGGAGCTGTTTTTT.